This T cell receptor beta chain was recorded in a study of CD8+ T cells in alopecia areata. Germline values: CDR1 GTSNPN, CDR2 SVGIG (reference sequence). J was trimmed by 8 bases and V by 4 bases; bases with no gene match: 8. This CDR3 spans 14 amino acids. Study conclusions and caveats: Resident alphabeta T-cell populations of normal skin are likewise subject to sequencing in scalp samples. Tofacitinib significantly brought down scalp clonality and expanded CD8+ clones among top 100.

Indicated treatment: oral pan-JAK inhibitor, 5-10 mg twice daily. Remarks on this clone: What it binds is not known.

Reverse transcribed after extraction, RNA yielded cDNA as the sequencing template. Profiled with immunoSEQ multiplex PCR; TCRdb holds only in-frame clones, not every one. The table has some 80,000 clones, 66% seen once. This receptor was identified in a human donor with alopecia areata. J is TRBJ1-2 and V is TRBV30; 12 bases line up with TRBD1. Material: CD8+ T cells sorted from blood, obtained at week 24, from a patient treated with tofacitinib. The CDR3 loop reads CAWNPGTGGLGYTF. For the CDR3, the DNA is TGTGCCTGGAATCCCGGGACAGGGGGCCTGGGCTACACCTTC.